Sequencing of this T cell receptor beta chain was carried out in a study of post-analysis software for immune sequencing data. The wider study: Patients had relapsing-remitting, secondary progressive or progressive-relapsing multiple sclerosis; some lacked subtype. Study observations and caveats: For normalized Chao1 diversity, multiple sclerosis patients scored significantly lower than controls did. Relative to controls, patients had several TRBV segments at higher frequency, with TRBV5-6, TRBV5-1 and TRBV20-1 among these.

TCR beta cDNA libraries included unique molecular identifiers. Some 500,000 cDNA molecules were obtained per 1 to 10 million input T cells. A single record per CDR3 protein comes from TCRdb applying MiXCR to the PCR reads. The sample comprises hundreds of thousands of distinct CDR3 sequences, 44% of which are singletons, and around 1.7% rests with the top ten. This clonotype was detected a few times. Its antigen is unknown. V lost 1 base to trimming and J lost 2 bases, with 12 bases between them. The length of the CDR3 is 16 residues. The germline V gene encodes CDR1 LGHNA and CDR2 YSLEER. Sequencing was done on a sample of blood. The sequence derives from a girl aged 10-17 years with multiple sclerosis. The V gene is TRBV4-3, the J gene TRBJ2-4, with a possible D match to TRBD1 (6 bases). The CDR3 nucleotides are TGCGCCAGCAGCCAAGGAGGGGGTCTGACCAAAAACATTCAGTACTTC. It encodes CASSQGGGLTKNIQYF.